This TCR beta chain derives from a study of blood T cell repertoires in COVID-19. V was pared by 2 bases and J by 5 bases, with 14 bases between. Germline CDR1 reads KGHSH; CDR2 reads LQKENI. This CDR3 is 15 amino acids long. TCRdb keeps only in-frame clones here, not all; method: immunoSEQ multiplex PCR. This sample carries about 120,000 clones, roughly 80% of them seen once, and the ten largest clones take roughly 5.6%. This chain joins TRBV18 and TRBJ2-3; a weak D match, TRBD1 (6 bases). Material: peripheral blood. The receptor was derived from an older man with acute or convalescent COVID-19. The DNA for the CDR3 is TGTGCCAGCTCACCAGGGACACTGGCACAAGATACGCAGTATTTT. Translated: CASSPGTLAQDTQYF.